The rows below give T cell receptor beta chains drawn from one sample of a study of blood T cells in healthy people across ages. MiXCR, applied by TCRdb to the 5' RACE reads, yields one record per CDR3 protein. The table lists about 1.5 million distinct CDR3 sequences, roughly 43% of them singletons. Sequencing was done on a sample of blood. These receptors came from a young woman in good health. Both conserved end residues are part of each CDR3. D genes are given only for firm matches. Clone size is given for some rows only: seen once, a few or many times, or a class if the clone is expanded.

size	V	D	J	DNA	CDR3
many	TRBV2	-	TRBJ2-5	TGTGCCAGCAGTGGAACTTCTGAGACCCAGTACTTC	CASSGTSETQYF
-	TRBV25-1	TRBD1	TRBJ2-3	TGTGCCAGCAGTGAATCCCCGGGACAGGGAACGATTCCAGATACGCAGTATTTT	CASSESPGQGTIPDTQYF
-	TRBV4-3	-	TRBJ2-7	TGCGCCAGTTGGCACGGGCTGGGGTCGGACGAGCAGTACTTC	CASWHGLGSDEQYF
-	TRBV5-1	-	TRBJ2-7	TGCGCCAGCAGCTTACCGGGAGCGTACTACAATGAGCAGTACTTC	CASSLPGAYYNEQYF
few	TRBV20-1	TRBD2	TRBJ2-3	TGCAGTGCTAGACCAGCGGGATTCACAGATACGCAGTATTTT	CSARPAGFTDTQYF
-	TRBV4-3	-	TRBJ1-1	TGCGCCAGCAGCCAAGCGTACAGGAGACCGAACACTGAAGCTTTCTTT	CASSQAYRRPNTEAFF
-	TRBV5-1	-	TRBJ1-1	TGCGCCAGCCACGACCCGGAGACCGCTGAAGCTTTCTTT	CASHDPETAEAFF
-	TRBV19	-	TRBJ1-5	TGTGCCAGTAGCCTGATGGACAGATATCAGCCCCAGCATTTT	CASSLMDRYQPQHF
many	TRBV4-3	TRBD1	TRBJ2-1	TGCGCCAGCAGCCTTTGGACAGGAGCTTACAATGAGCAGTTCTTC	CASSLWTGAYNEQFF
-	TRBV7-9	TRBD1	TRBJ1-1	TGTGCCAGCAGCCCTGGACAGGGAGCAATGAACACTGAAGCTTTCTTT	CASSPGQGAMNTEAFF
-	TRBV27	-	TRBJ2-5	TGTGCCAGCAGTTTATCAGGCACAGGGCTCCTTGGGGAGCAGTACTTC	CASSLSGTGLLGEQYF
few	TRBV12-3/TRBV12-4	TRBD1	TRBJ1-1	TGTGCCAGCAGTTTAAGAGACAGGGCGATCACTGAAGCTTTCTTT	CASSLRDRAITEAFF
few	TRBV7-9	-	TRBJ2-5	TGTGCCAGCAGCTCCCTGACAGGAAAAGAGACCCAGTACTTC	CASSSLTGKETQYF
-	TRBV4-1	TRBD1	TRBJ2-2	TGCACCAGCAGCCAGGGGGAGACCGGGGAGCTGTTTTTT	CTSSQGETGELFF
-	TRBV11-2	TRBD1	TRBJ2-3	TGTGCCAGCAGCTCCTACAGGGGCCCAGATACGCAGTATTTT	CASSSYRGPDTQYF
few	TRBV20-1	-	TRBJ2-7	TGCAGTGCCCGTAGAGAGTTTGGGTACGGCGGGCAGTACTTC	CSARREFGYGGQYF
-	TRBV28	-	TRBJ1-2	TGTGCCAGCAGCACTACCGGGACACAAGATTATGGCTACACCTTC	CASSTTGTQDYGYTF
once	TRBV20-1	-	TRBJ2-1	TGCAGTGCTAGCCCATCCGCCGGGGGAAATGAGCAGTTCTTC	CSASPSAGGNEQFF
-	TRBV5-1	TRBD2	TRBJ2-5	TGCGCCAGCAGCTTGAGCGGGGGGGCGTCAAATGAGCAGTACTTC	CASSLSGGASNEQYF
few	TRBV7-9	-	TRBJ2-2	TGTGCCAGCGGGTCGGCTTCTGGGGAGCTGTTTTTT	CASGSASGELFF
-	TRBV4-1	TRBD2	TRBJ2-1	TGCGTCAGCAGCCAAGAGGTAGCGGGGGGTTACAATGAGCAGTTCTTC	CVSSQEVAGGYNEQFF
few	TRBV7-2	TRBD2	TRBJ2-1	TGTGCCAGCAGCTCCCGACTAGCGGGCAAGTTAGGTGAGCAGTTCTTC	CASSSRLAGKLGEQFF
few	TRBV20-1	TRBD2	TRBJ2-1	TGCAGTGCTAGAGATAGCCTAGCGGGTCACAATGAGCAGTTCTTC	CSARDSLAGHNEQFF
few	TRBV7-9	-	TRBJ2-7	TGTGCCAGCAGTCATCCGTCCGGGACACCTTTCACCTACGAGCAGTACTTC	CASSHPSGTPFTYEQYF
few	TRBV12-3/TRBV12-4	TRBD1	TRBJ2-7	TGTGCCAGCAGTTTGTCGGACAGGGGGCTTGGGGAGCAGTACTTC	CASSLSDRGLGEQYF
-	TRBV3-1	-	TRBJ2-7	TGTGCCAGCAGCAAAGTGAAGGACCAGTACTTC	CASSKVKDQYF
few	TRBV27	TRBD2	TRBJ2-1	TGTGCCAGCAGTTTCCTCCCGACTAGCGGGAGGAATGAGCAGTTCTTC	CASSFLPTSGRNEQFF
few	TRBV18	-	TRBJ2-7	TGTGCCAGCTCACCCGAAACAGAGCAGTACTTC	CASSPETEQYF
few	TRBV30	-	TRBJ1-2	TGTGCCTGGAACGGGGACACATCGAAAGGCTACACCTTC	CAWNGDTSKGYTF
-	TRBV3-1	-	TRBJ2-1	TGTGCCAGCAGTCCGGCAGGGGACGGTCACAATGAGCAGTTCTTC	CASSPAGDGHNEQFF
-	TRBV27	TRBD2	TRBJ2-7	TGTGCCAGCAACCCCTCGGCGGGAGAGGACAATGAGCAGTACTTC	CASNPSAGEDNEQYF
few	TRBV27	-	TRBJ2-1	TGTGCCAGCAAAGGGAACAATGAGCAGTTCTTC	CASKGNNEQFF
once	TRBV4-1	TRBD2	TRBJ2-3	TGCGCCAGCAGCCACCCGGGACTACAGTTTCCAGATACGCAGTATTTT	CASSHPGLQFPDTQYF
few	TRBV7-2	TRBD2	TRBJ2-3	TGTGCCAGCAGCCTGCACGGGCGGGGGAGCACAGATACGCAGTATTTT	CASSLHGRGSTDTQYF
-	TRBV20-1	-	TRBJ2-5	TGCAGTGCTAGAGATGGAGGGGGCTTAGAGACCCAGTACTTC	CSARDGGGLETQYF
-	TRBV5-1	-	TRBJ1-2	TGCGCCAGCAGCTTGGAGGGACATGAGTATTGCACCTTC	CASSLEGHEYCTF
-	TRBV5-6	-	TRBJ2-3	TGTGCCAGCAGCGACGGATCCCCTAGAGCCCGAGCACACTCAGATACGCCGTATTTT	CASSDGSPRARAHSDTPYF
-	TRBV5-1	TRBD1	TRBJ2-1	TGCGCCAGCAGCGATGGACAGGGCTACGAGCAGTTCTTC	CASSDGQGYEQFF
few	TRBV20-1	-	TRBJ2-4	TGCAGTGCTAACAGGGAACTAGCCAAAAACATTCAGTACTTC	CSANRELAKNIQYF
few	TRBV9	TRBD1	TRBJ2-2	TGTGCCAGCAGCGTTGCCAGGGGGACCACCGGGGAGCTGTTTTTT	CASSVARGTTGELFF
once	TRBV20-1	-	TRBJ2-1	TGCAGTGCTAGGCAATCGGGGAGTTTCTCCTACAATGAGCAGTTCTTC	CSARQSGSFSYNEQFF
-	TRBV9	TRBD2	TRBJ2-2	TGTGCCAGCAGCGTGACTAGCGGGGCCCCGGGAACCGGGGAGCTGTTTTTT	CASSVTSGAPGTGELFF
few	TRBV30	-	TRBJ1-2	TGTGCCGGGACCTTTCACTATGGCTACACCTTC	CAGTFHYGYTF
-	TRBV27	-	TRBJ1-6	TGTGCCAGCAGTTTAACCACAGGGTGGGATTCACCCCTCCACTTT	CASSLTTGWDSPLHF
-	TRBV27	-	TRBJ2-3	TGTGCCAGCAGACACGGCTACGGAACAGATACGCAGTATTTT	CASRHGYGTDTQYF
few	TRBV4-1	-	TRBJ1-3	TGCGCCAGCAGCCAAGATCTCGGCATCGGAAACACCATATATTTT	CASSQDLGIGNTIYF
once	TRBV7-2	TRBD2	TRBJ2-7	TGTGCCAGCAGCTCGCGGACTAGCCGGAGCTCCTACAATGAGCAGTACTTC	CASSSRTSRSSYNEQYF
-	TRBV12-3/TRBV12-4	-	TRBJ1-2	TGTGCCAGCAGCCGTGCCGAGACTAACTATGGCTACACCTTC	CASSRAETNYGYTF
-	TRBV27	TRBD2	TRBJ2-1	TGTGCCAGCAAGCGGGGGGCCACCTTCAACTACAATGAGCAGTTCTTC	CASKRGATFNYNEQFF
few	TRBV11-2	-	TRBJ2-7	TGTGCCAGCAGCTTATTAGGATTCTACGAGCAGTACTTC	CASSLLGFYEQYF
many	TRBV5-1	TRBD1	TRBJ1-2	TGCGCCAGCAGCCCGCAGGGGGGTGGCTACACCTTC	CASSPQGGGYTF
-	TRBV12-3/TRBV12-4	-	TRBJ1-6	TGTGCCAGCAGTATCAACAGGGTCTTCCCCTATAATTCACCCCTCCACTTT	CASSINRVFPYNSPLHF
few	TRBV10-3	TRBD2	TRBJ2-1	TGTGCCATCAGTGTTGCTAGCGGTTACAATGAGCAGTTCTTC	CAISVASGYNEQFF
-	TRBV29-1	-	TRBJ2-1	TGCAGCGTTGAAGAAAAGATTTATGAGCAGTTCTTC	CSVEEKIYEQFF